Each of the 8 T cell receptor beta chains below was sequenced from the same sample in a study of follicular helper T cells after annual influenza vaccination. Time point given: 2015-2016 season, 7 days after influenza vaccination. Produced via immunoSEQ multiplex PCR; TCRdb's table is partial and in-frame only. The sample has 5,500 to 7,000 clones, nearly 90% seen once. The specimen was CXCR5+ CD38- circulating T follicular helper cells from blood, collected 7 days after influenza vaccination. Subset meaning: circulating Tfh, non-naive CD4+CXCR5+PD-1+ (ICOS+CD38+ or ICOS-CD38-). The receptors originated from an adult who received the influenza vaccine.

The chain combines TRBV4-1 with TRBJ2-7, with D perhaps matching TRBD2 (7 bases). V dropped 1 base and J dropped 8 bases, with 18 bases sitting between them. CDR1 is MGHRA and CDR2 is YSYEKL in the germline V gene. This CDR3 has 15 amino acids. CDR3 region: CASSQAGGGGGKQYF. The CDR3 DNA reads as TGCGCCAGCAGCCAAGCCGGCGGGGGAGGGGGTAAGCAGTACTTC.

The chain uses TRBV18 and TRBJ1-5, with D unresolved. This CDR3 comprises 15 residues. The germline V gene has CDR1 KGHSH and CDR2 LQKENI. V lost 2 bases and J 3 bases, leaving 11 bases between the germline ends. In nucleotides, the CDR3 is TGTGCCAGCTCACCATTGTCGGGTTCCAATCAGCCCCAGCATTTT. It yields the protein CASSPLSGSNQPQHF.

The rearrangement joins TRBV7-2 to TRBJ2-2; possibly TRBD1 for D (6 bases). The CDR3 spans 16 residues. The V end lost 1 base, the J end lost 2 bases, and 11 bases lay between the germline ends. The germline gives CDR1 SGHTA, CDR2 FQGNSA. The CDR3 reads CASSLGGTLNTGELFF. In DNA form, the CDR3 reads TGTGCCAGCAGCTTAGGAGGGACACTTAACACCGGGGAGCTGTTTTTT. Variable domain in full (rest from reference TRBV7-2 and TRBJ2-2): GAGVSQSPSNKVTEKGKDVELRCDPISGHTALYWYRQSLGQGLEFLIYFQGNSAPDKSGLPSDRFSAERTGGSVSTLTIQRTQQEDSAVYLCASSLGGTLNTGELFFGEGSRLTVL.

V usage is TRBV28 and J usage is TRBJ2-1; 9 nucleotides match TRBD1. The junction had 16 bases not matched to a gene; V was cut back by 7 bases and J by 6 bases. The CDR3 covers 17 residues. Looked up from germline, CDR1 is MDHEN and CDR2 is SYDVKM. CDR3 loop: CASTQGGTGGRPNEQFF. As DNA, the CDR3 is TGTGCCAGCACCCAAGGTGGTACAGGGGGCCGCCCCAATGAGCAGTTCTTC.

This clone was seen a few times. This chain links TRBV19 with TRBJ2-7, with 8 bases fitting TRBD1. CDR1 LNHDA and CDR2 SQIVND come from the germline V gene (reference sequence). This CDR3 comprises 13 residues. Trimming took 4 bases from V and 4 from J; bases not matched to a gene: 3. CDR3 residues: CASSTGGSYEQYF. The CDR3 coding sequence is TGTGCCAGTAGTACAGGGGGCAGTTACGAGCAGTACTTC.

V gene TRBV4-2 combines with J gene TRBJ2-7; TRBD1 matches 8 bases. Germline lookup yields CDR1 LGHNA and CDR2 YNFKEQ. V shed 1 base and J 7 bases; nucleotides not matched to a gene: 6. The CDR3 has 14 amino acids. CDR3 DNA: TGTGCCAGCAGCCAAGCGCAGGGGGCGATAGAGCAGTACTTC. It codes for CASSQAQGAIEQYF.

The chain carries TRBV29-1 and TRBJ2-1; D unresolved. The CDR3 length is 12 residues. Trimming shortened V by 4 bases and J by 6 bases, and 10 bases separated the two germline ends. Germline CDR1 and CDR2: SQVTM and ANQGSEA. Written as DNA, the CDR3 is TGCAGCGTTGGCAGTGTTAGCAATGAGCAGTTCTTC. Its translation is CSVGSVSNEQFF.

The chain combines TRBV19 with TRBJ1-6; tentatively, D is TRBD1 (6 bases). Per the germline V gene, CDR1 is LNHDA and CDR2 is SQIVND (reference sequence). The V end was cut by 5 bases, the J end by 8 bases, with 10 bases between. The CDR3 contains 13 residues. CDR3: CASSASGDSPLHF. Written as DNA, the CDR3 is TGTGCCAGTAGTGCCTCAGGGGATTCACCCCTCCACTTT.